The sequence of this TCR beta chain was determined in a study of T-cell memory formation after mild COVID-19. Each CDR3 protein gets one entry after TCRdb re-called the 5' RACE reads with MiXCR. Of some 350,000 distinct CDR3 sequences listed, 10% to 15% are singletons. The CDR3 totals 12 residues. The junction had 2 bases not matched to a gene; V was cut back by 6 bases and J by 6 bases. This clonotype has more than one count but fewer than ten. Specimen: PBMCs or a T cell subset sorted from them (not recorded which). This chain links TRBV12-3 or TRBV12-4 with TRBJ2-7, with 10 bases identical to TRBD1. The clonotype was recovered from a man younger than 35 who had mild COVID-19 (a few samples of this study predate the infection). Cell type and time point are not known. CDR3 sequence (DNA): TGTGCCAGCAGGGGGACAGGGGCCGAGCAGTACTTC. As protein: CASRGTGAEQYF.